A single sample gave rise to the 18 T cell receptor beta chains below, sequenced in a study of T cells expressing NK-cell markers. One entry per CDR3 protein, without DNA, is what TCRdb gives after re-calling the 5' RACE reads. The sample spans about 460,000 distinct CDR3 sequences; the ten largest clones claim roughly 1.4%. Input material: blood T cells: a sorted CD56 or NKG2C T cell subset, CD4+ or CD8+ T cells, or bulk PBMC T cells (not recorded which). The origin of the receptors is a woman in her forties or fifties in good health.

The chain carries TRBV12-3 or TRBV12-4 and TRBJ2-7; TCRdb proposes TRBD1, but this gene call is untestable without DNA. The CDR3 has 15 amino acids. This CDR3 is CASSRSGTGSYEQYF.

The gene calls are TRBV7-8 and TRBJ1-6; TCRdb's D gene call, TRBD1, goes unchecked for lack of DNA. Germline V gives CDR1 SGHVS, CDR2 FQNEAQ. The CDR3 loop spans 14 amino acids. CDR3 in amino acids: CASSLERGSSPLHF.

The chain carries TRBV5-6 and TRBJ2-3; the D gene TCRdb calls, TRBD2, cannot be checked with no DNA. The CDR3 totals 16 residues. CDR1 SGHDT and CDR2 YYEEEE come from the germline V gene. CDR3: CASVVFKSYRTDTQYF.

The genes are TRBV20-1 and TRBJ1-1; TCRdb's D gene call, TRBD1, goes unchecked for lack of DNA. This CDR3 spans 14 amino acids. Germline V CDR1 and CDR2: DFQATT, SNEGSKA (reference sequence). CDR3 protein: CSAGGASRNTEAFF.

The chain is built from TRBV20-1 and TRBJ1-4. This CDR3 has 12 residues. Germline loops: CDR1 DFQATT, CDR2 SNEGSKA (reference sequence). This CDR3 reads CSAALVGEKLFF.

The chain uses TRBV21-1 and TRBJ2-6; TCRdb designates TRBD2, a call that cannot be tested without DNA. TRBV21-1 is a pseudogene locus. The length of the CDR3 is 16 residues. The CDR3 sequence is CASTEGVSSGANVLTF.

This CDR3 is CASSLVSANYGYTF. This chain links TRBV5-1 with TRBJ1-2. CDR3 length: 14 residues. Germline loops: CDR1 SGHRS, CDR2 YFSETQ. Looking up the rest from reference TRBV5-1 and TRBJ1-2 gives the full variable domain: KAGVTQTPRYLIKTRGQQVTLSCSPISGHRSVSWYQQTPGQGLQFLFEYFSETQRNKGNFPGRFSGRQFSNSRSEMNVSTLELGDSALYLCASSLVSANYGYTFGSGTRLTVV.

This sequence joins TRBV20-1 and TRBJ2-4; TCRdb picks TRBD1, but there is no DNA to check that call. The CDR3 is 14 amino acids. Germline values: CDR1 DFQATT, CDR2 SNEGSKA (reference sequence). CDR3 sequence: CSASVSAGGDIQYF.

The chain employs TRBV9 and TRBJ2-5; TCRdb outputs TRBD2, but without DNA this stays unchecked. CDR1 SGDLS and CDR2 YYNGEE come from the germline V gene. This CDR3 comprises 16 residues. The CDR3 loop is CASSARLAGDQETQYF.

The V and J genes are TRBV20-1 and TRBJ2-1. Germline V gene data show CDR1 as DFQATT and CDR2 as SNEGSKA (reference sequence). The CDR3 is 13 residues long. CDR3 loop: CSATGGSYNEQFF.

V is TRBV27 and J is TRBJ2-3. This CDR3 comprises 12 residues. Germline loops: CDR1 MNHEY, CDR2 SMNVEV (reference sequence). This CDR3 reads CASRGWEDTQYF.

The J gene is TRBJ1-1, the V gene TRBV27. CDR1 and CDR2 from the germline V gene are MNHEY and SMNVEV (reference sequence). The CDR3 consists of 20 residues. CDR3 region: CASSPGSLRQSRGGATDAFF.

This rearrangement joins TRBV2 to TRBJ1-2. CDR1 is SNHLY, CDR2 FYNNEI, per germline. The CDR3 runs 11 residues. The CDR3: CASSVTYGYTF.

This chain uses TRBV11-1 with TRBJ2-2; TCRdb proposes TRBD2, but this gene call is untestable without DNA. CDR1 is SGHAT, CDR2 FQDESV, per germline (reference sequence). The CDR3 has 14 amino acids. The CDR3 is CASSRWEGTGELFF.

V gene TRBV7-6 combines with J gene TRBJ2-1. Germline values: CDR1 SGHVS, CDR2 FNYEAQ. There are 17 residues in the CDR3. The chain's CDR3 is CASSWSLSGSSYNEQFF.

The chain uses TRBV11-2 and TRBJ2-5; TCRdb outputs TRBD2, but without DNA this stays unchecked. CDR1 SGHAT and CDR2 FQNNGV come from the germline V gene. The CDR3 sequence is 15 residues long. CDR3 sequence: CASSPAGGIQETQYF.

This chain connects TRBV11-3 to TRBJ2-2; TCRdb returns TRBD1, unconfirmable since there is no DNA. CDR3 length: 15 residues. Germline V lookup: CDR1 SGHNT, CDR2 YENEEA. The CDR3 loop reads CASSRRQGVAGELFF. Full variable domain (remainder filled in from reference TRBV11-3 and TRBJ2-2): EAGVVQSPRYKIIEKKQPVAFWCNPISGHNTLYWYLQNLGQGPELLIRYENEEAVDDSQLPKDRFSAERLKGVDSTLKIQPAELGDSAVYLCASSRRQGVAGELFFGEGSRLTVL.

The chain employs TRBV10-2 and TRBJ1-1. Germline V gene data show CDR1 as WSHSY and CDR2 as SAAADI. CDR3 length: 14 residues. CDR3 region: CASTPGPLNTEAFF.